This T cell receptor (beta chain) was sequenced for a study of regulatory T cells in long-lasting Graves disease. This clonotype was observed a handful of times. Arm-PCR with iRepertoire HTBI primers amplified the CDR3 regions for these TCR beta libraries. Using its own MiXCR run on the multiplex PCR reads, TCRdb lists one record per CDR3 protein. The data hold 500,000 to 700,000 distinct CDR3 sequences, with 30% observed a single time. The junction had 6 bases not matched to a gene; V was cut back by 2 bases and J by 5 bases. The CDR3 covers 14 residues. Germline V lookup: CDR1 SGHRS, CDR2 YFSETQ. The time point is: persistent/refractory GD, antithyroid drugs over 5 years with positive TRAb. RNA from PBMCs was the source of the TCR library.

This clonotype was obtained from a female donor with Graves disease. Specimen: peripheral blood mononuclear cells (PBMCs), collected when the disease was refractory, from a patient treated with antithyroid drugs. The chain has TRBV5-1 and TRBJ2-5; 7 bases are shared with TRBD2. In DNA, the CDR3 is TGCGCCAGCAGCTTCGGACTAGACGGGGAGACCCAGTACTTC. It yields the protein CASSFGLDGETQYF.